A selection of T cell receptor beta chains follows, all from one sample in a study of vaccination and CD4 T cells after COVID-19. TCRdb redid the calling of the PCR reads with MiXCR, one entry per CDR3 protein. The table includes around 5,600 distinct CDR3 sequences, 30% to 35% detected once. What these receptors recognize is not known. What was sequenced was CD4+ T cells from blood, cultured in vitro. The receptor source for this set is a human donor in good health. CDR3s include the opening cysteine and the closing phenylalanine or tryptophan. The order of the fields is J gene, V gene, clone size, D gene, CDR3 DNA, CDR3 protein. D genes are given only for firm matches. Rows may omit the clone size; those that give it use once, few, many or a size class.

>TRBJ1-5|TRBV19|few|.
TGTGCCAGTAGTAGGCGCCTTACGGATAGCAATCAGCCCCAGCATTTT
CASSRRLTDSNQPQHF
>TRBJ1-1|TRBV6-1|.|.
TGTGCCAGCAGTCCTCCGGGCACTGAAGCTTTCTTT
CASSPPGTEAFF
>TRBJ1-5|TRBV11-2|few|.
TGTGCCAGCAGCTTAGGACTGGGACAGCCCCAGCATTTT
CASSLGLGQPQHF
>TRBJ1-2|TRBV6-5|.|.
TGTGCCAGCAGTTACTCCCTCAGCATAACTAACTATGGCTACACCTTC
CASSYSLSITNYGYTF
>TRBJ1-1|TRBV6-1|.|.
TGTGCCAGCAGTGAATTGGCTTCTGCTGAAGCTTCCTTT
CASSELASAEASF
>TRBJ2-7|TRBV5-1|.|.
TGCGCCAGCAGCTTGGGAGGGGGTCTTATCTACGAGCAGTACTTC
CASSLGGGLIYEQYF
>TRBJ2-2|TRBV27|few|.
TGTGCCAGCAGTTTATCCCCATGGACCGGGGAGCTGTTTTTT
CASSLSPWTGELFF
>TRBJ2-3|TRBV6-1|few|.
TGTGCCAGCAGGGGGGGGGGCTTCACAGATACGCAGTATTTT
CASRGGGFTDTQYF
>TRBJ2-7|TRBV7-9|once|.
TGTGCCAGCAACGCGGGACCGAATGCCTACGAGCAGTACTTC
CASNAGPNAYEQYF
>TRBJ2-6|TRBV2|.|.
TGTGCCAGCCGATCCGATGTAGGAGCTGGGGCCAACGTCCTGACTTTC
CASRSDVGAGANVLTF
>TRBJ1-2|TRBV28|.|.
TGTGCCAGCAGCCTATATGGCTACACCTTC
CASSLYGYTF
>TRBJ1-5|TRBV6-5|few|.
TGTGCCAGCAGTTACTCGAGCAATCAGCCCCAGCATTTT
CASSYSSNQPQHF
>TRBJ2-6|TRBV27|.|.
TGTGCCAGCAGTAGCAGATCTGGGGCCAACGTCCTGACTTTC
CASSSRSGANVLTF
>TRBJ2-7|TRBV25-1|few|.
TGTGCCAGCAGGACCGACGTGGTTGAGCAGTACTTC
CASRTDVVEQYF
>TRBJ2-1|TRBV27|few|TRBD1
TGTGCCAGCACCATGGACAGGGGGCTCTCTGAGCAGTTCTTC
CASTMDRGLSEQFF
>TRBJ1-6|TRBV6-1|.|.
TGTGCCAGCAGTGAAACGGCGTCTCCTAATTCACCCCTCCACTTT
CASSETASPNSPLHF
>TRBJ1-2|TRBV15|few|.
TGTGCCACCAGCAAAAGGACAGCTGTTTTCTATGGCTACACCTTC
CATSKRTAVFYGYTF
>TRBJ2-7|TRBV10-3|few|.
TGTGCCATCAGTCCCCGGAAGGGGGTCGACGAGCAGTACTTC
CAISPRKGVDEQYF
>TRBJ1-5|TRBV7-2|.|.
TGTGCCAGCAGCTTTGCGGGGTTTGATCAGCCCCAGCATTTT
CASSFAGFDQPQHF
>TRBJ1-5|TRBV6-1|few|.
TGTGCCAGCAGTGATAGGCTGTCTAGCAATCAGCCCCAGCATTTT
CASSDRLSSNQPQHF
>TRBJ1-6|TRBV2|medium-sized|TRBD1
TGTGCCAGCAGATCGTCCGGGACAGGGCGTAATTCACCCCTCCACTTT
CASRSSGTGRNSPLHF
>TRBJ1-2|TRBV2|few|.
TGTGCCAGCAGTGGACAGTATGTATATGGCTACACCTTC
CASSGQYVYGYTF
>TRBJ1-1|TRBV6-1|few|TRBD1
TGTGCCAGCAGCTATACGGGACAGGGATTTTACACTGAAGCTTTCTTT
CASSYTGQGFYTEAFF
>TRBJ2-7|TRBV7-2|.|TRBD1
TGTGCCAGCAGCTTTACGACAGGGTCGTTCTCCGAGCAGTACTTC
CASSFTTGSFSEQYF
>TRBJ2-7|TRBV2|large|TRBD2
TGTGCCAGCAGTGAAACGGGACTAGCTCGGCGCGAGCAGTACTTC
CASSETGLARREQYF
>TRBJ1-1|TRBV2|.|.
TGTGCCAGCAGTGAGAACAGGATGAACACTGAAGCTTTCTTT
CASSENRMNTEAFF
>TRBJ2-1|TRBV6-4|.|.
TGTGCCAGCAGTGACACCCTTCGGGGCAATGAGCAGTTCTTC
CASSDTLRGNEQFF
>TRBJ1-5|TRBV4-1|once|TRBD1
TGCGCCAGCAGCCCAACAGGGGAGAGCAATCAGCCCCAGCATTTT
CASSPTGESNQPQHF
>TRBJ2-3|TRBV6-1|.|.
TGTGCCAGCAGGCCAAACCATAGAGGATCGGATACGCAGTATTTT
CASRPNHRGSDTQYF
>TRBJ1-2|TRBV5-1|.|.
TGCGCCAGCAGCTTGGCCGGCAGCTATGGCTACACCTTC
CASSLAGSYGYTF
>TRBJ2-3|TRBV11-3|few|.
TGTGCCAGCAGCTTAGTAAGCACAGATACGCAGTATTTT
CASSLVSTDTQYF
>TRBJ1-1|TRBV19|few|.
TGTGCCAGTACCGAATGGGATAACACTGAAGCTTTCTTT
CASTEWDNTEAFF
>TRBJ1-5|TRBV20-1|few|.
TGCAGTGCAAAGCTTCCGGGACTTAGCAATCAGCCCCAGCATTTT
CSAKLPGLSNQPQHF
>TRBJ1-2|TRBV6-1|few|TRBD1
TGTGCCAGCAGCAAAGACAGGGTAGAGGGCTACACCTTC
CASSKDRVEGYTF
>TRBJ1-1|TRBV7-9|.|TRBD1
TGTGCCAGCAGACAACAGGGGGCAGGCACTGAAGCTTTCTTT
CASRQQGAGTEAFF
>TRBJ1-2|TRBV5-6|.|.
TGTGCCAGCAGCTTGGGAGTGGTCTACACCTTC
CASSLGVVYTF
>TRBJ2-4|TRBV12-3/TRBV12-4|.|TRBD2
TGTGCCAGCAGTTGGGGGGGAAACATTCAGTACTTC
CASSWGGNIQYF
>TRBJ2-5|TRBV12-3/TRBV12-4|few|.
TGTGCCAGCACCCCGGACGGAGAGACCCAGTACTTC
CASTPDGETQYF
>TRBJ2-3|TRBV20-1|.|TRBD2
TGCAGTGCCCGGACTAGCGGGGCTCAACAGGCGCAGTATTTT
CSARTSGAQQAQYF
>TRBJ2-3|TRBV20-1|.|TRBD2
TGCAGTGTTCGAGCGGGGGCTACAGATACGCAGTATTTT
CSVRAGATDTQYF
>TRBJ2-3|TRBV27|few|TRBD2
TGTGCCAGCAGGCTAGCGGGGTACACAGATACGCAGTATTTT
CASRLAGYTDTQYF
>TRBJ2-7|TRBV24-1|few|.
TGTGCCACCAGTGGGCATAGGGCCTACGAGCAGTACTTC
CATSGHRAYEQYF
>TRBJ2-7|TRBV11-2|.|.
TGTGCCAGCAGCTCCCAAGGTGACAGATACTACGAGCAGTACTTC
CASSSQGDRYYEQYF
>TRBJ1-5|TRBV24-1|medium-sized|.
TGTGCCACCAGTCCTACCGGGACAAGAAGACAGCCCCAGCATTTT
CATSPTGTRRQPQHF
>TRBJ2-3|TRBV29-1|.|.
TGCAGCGCCGGGGCTGATACGCAGTATTTT
CSAGADTQYF
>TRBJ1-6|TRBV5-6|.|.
TGTGCCAGCAGCTCGGACCGGGATTCACCCCTCCACTTT
CASSSDRDSPLHF
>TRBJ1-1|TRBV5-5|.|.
TGTGCCAGCAGCCCGGACAGTGCGGGGGTGAACACTGAAGCTTTCTTT
CASSPDSAGVNTEAFF
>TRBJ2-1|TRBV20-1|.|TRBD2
TGCAGTGCTAGACGGACTAGCGGGGACGAGTTCTTC
CSARRTSGDEFF
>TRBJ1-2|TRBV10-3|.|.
TGTGCCATCAGTGAGTCGACTCGGAGGATGGGGAATGGCTACACCTTC
CAISESTRRMGNGYTF
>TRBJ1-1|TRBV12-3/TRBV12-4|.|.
TGTGCCAGCAGGCCATTTGGGTCTGAAGCTTTCTTT
CASRPFGSEAFF
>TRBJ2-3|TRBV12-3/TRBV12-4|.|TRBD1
TGTGCCAGCAGTCCGAGGACAGGGCCAGATACGCAGTATTTT
CASSPRTGPDTQYF
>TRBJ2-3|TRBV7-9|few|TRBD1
TGTGCCAGCACCCGGACAGGGATTACAGATACGCAGTATTTT
CASTRTGITDTQYF
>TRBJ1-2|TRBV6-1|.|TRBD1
TGTGCCAGCAGCAGGGGGCGCGGGAATCGCTACACCTTC
CASSRGRGNRYTF
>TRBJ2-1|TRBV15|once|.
TGTGCCACCAGCGGACGAATGGACTATGAGCAGTTCTTC
CATSGRMDYEQFF
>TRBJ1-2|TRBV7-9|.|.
.
CASSLSGVGYTF